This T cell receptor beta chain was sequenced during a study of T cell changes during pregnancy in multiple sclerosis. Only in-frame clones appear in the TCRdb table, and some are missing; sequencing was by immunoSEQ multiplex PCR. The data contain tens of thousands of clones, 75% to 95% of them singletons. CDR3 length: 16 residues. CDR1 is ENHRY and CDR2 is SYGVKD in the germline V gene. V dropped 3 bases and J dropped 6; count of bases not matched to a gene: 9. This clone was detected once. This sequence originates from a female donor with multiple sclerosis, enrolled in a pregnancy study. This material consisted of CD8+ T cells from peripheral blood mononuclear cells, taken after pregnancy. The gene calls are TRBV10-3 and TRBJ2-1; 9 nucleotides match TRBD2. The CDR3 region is CAISERREGRSNEQFF. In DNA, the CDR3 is TGTGCCATCAGTGAAAGGCGGGAGGGCCGATCCAATGAGCAGTTCTTC.